One sample yielded the 28 T cell receptor beta chains listed below, sequenced in a study of blood T cell repertoires in COVID-19. Profiled with immunoSEQ multiplex PCR; TCRdb holds only in-frame clones, not every one. Of approximately 78,000 clones in the sample, approximately 82% were seen once. The specimen was peripheral blood. The receptor set was obtained from a woman older than 75 with acute or convalescent COVID-19.

This chain uses TRBV7-9 with TRBJ1-2, with 8 bases aligning to TRBD1. The germline gives CDR1 SEHNR, CDR2 FQNEAQ (reference sequence). CDR3 size: 14 residues. V shed 1 base, J shed 4 bases, and the junction held 2 bases outside the gene matches. In nucleotides, the CDR3 is TGTGCCAGCAGCTTAGGACAGGGGTTCTATGGCTACACCTTC. Amino acid sequence: CASSLGQGFYGYTF.

The table lists this clone with a few counts. This chain joins TRBV5-1 and TRBJ2-7; the match to TRBD2 covers 8 bases. Germline CDR1 is SGHRS and CDR2 is YFSETQ. The CDR3 is made up of 15 amino acids. Trimming at V came to 6 bases and at J to 7 bases, leaving 15 bases not matched to a gene. The CDR3 spells CASTPTGGAVREQYF. The CDR3 DNA follows: TGCGCCAGCACCCCCACGGGGGGGGCAGTTCGTGAGCAGTACTTC.

The chain uses TRBV4-2 and TRBJ1-2; 9 nucleotides align to TRBD1. This CDR3 region has 17 residues. The V gene's germline CDR1 is LGHNA and CDR2 YNFKEQ. V shed 2 bases and J 5 bases; nucleotides not matched to a gene: 12. The CDR3 nucleotides are TGTGCCAGCAGCCAACCGGGACAGGGTGTCGCTGGGTATGGCTACACCTTC. It translates to CASSQPGQGVAGYGYTF.

This clone has more than one count but fewer than ten. This chain joins TRBV9 and TRBJ1-6; perhaps TRBD1 as D (5 bases). The CDR3 is 15 amino acids. The V end was cut by 1 base, the J end by 6 bases, with 11 bases between. Looked up from germline, CDR1 is SGDLS and CDR2 is YYNGEE. CDR3 DNA: TGTGCCAGCAGCGTAAGAGGGGACTTTAATTCACCCCTCCACTTT. It yields the protein CASSVRGDFNSPLHF.

The CDR3 here is CASTGTGGTEAFF. The CDR3 DNA sequence: TGTGCCAGCACCGGGACAGGGGGGACTGAAGCTTTCTTT. The rearrangement joins TRBV3-1 (or the pseudogene TRBV3-2) to TRBJ1-1, with 11 bases that match TRBD1. Germline CDR1 and CDR2: LGHDT and YNNKEL (reference sequence). The CDR3 consists of 13 residues. V dropped 7 bases and J dropped 5; count of bases not matched to a gene: 3.

The rearrangement links TRBV7-3 to TRBJ2-1; 8 nucleotides match TRBD1. This CDR3 is built from 15 residues. CDR1 is SGHTA and CDR2 is FQGTGA in the germline V gene. V lost 2 bases, J lost 3 bases, and 3 bases stayed unmatched. The CDR3 nucleotides read TGTGCCAGCAGCTTAGGACAGGGATACTACAATGAGCAGTTCTTC. Translated, it gives CASSLGQGYYNEQFF.

This clone appeared a single time. This chain links TRBV6-6 with TRBJ1-5; tentatively, D is TRBD1 (5 bases). Germline V gives CDR1 MNHNY, CDR2 SVGAGI (reference sequence). Deletions cut 0 bases from V and 2 bases from J, with 11 bases between. CDR3 size: 16 residues. In DNA form, the CDR3 reads TGTGCCAGCAGTTACTCGCCGGACAAGGGCAATCAGCCCCAGCATTTT. Translation: CASSYSPDKGNQPQHF.

The chain's CDR3 is CASSLGDRANYGYTF. CDR3 coding DNA: TGTGCCAGCAGCTTGGGTGACAGGGCAAACTATGGCTACACCTTC. The V call is TRBV5-8, the J call TRBJ1-2; 7 bases line up with TRBD1. This CDR3 contains 15 residues. V was clipped by 0 bases and J by 2 bases; unmatched bases: 4. Germline CDR1 and CDR2: SGHTS and YDEGEE. Full variable domain (rest looked up from reference TRBV5-8 and TRBJ1-2): EAGVTQSPTHLIKTRGQQATLRCSPISGHTSVYWYQQALGLGLQFLLWYDEGEERNRGNFPPRFSGRQFPNYSSELNVNALELEDSALYLCASSLGDRANYGYTFGSGTRLTVV.

V and J are TRBV5-1 and TRBJ2-1; 12 bases fit TRBD2. Germline trimming cut 3 bases from V and 3 bases from J; bases unmatched to any gene: 1. CDR1 and CDR2 from the germline V gene are SGHRS and YFSETQ. There are 15 residues in the CDR3. CDR3 bases: TGCGCCAGCAGCTCTAGCGGGGGGGACTACAATGAGCAGTTCTTC. Encoded protein: CASSSSGGDYNEQFF.

The chain joins TRBV3-1 (or the pseudogene TRBV3-2) to TRBJ1-2; TRBD1 matches 7 bases. Germline lookup yields CDR1 LGHDT and CDR2 YNNKEL (reference sequence). V lost 4 bases and J lost 7; bases outside the gene matches: 6. The CDR3 length is 13 residues. The CDR3 loop is CASSLRGALGYTF. Written as DNA, the CDR3 is TGTGCCAGCAGCCTCAGGGGGGCGCTTGGCTACACCTTC.

This clone was seen once. The chain has TRBV5-4 and TRBJ2-1; 7 nucleotides agree with TRBD1. CDR3 length: 13 residues. Trimming took 4 bases from V and 6 from J; bases not matched to a gene: 4. Looked up from germline, CDR1 is SGHNT and CDR2 is YYREEE (reference sequence). CDR3 region: CASSNRGGNEQFF. The CDR3 region has the DNA TGTGCCAGCAGCAACAGGGGCGGCAATGAGCAGTTCTTC. Together with reference TRBV5-4 and TRBJ2-1, the CDR3 gives the full variable domain: ETGVTQSPTHLIKTRGQQVTLRCSSQSGHNTVSWYQQALGQGPQFIFQYYREEENGRGNFPPRFSGLQFPNYSSELNVNALELDDSALYLCASSNRGGNEQFFGPGTRLTVL.

The table lists this clone with a few counts. The rearrangement uses TRBV6-6 and TRBJ1-1; perhaps TRBD1 as D (5 bases). The CDR3 consists of 13 residues. With 7 bases removed from V and 4 bases from J, the gap between germline ends came to 13 bases. Germline CDR1 is MNHNY and CDR2 is SVGAGI (reference sequence). In DNA form, the CDR3 reads TGTGCCAGCATAGGGCAGGGCGGCACTGAAGCTTTCTTT. Translation gives CASIGQGGTEAFF.

The V call is TRBV9, the J call TRBJ1-5; weak D call: TRBD1 (5 bases). Germline CDR1 is SGDLS and CDR2 is YYNGEE. The ends were cut back, 0 bases at V and 6 bases at J, with 7 bases in the middle. The CDR3 consists of 13 residues. The CDR3 DNA reads TGTGCCAGCAGCGTAGAGGGGTTTCAGCCCCAGCATTTT. Translating it yields CASSVEGFQPQHF.

The rearrangement uses TRBV10-1 and TRBJ1-1, with D possibly being TRBD1 (5 bases). V was pared by 2 bases and J by 1 base, with 5 bases between. The CDR3 extends over 13 amino acids. From germline, CDR1 is WNHNN and CDR2 SYGVQD (reference sequence). The CDR3 DNA reads TGCGCCAGCAGTGAGACAGGGAACACTGAAGCTTTCTTT. Its protein product is CASSETGNTEAFF.

This clone has ten or more counts. The chain employs TRBV27 and TRBJ1-6; D remains ambiguous. V shed 5 bases and J shed 9 bases, with 17 bases lying between them. The CDR3 has 15 amino acids. Germline V gene data show CDR1 as MNHEY and CDR2 as SMNVEV (reference sequence). The CDR3 here is CASSPGWEVGSPLHF. In DNA, the CDR3 is TGTGCCAGCAGTCCGGGTTGGGAGGTCGGTTCACCCCTCCACTTT.

This clone has more than one count but fewer than ten. The chain couples TRBV19 to TRBJ2-5; D uncertain. Germline CDR1 reads LNHDA; CDR2 reads SQIVND (reference sequence). The V end was cut by 4 bases, the J end by 2 bases, with 14 bases between. CDR3 length: 15 residues. The CDR3 DNA reads TGTGCCAGTAGTACCTCATCGGTCCGGCAAGAGACCCAGTACTTC. Amino acid sequence: CASSTSSVRQETQYF.

This rearrangement joins TRBV23-1 to TRBJ2-7, with 10 bases that match TRBD2. TRBV23-1 is reported as an ORF; its role is uncertain. V was clipped by 7 bases and J by 4 bases; unmatched bases: 4. The CDR3 contains 13 residues. The CDR3 bases are TGCGCCAGCAAACCTAGCGGGAGTTACGAGCAGTACTTC. This translates into CASKPSGSYEQYF.

A single count supports this clone. V usage is TRBV11-3 and J usage is TRBJ1-1; D might be TRBD1 (5 bases). Germline V CDR1 and CDR2: SGHNT, YENEEA. The V and J ends lost 0 bases and 1 base respectively, with 12 bases between them. CDR3 length: 16 residues. The CDR3 is CASSLDHRLENTEAFF. DNA of the CDR3: TGTGCCAGCAGCTTAGATCACAGGTTGGAGAACACTGAAGCTTTCTTT.

In this sample, this clone turned up a few times. J is TRBJ1-1 and V is TRBV7-6; 10 bases are shared with TRBD1. The J segment lost 7 bases and the V segment lost 5 bases, leaving 7 bases of the junction unmatched. Germline V gives CDR1 SGHVS, CDR2 FNYEAQ. The CDR3 consists of 14 residues. In DNA form, the CDR3 reads TGTGCCAGCAGCGCCGACAGGGGGCTGAGTGAAGCTTTCTTT. As protein: CASSADRGLSEAFF.

The chain combines TRBV28 with TRBJ1-1, with a possible D match to TRBD1 (6 bases). Germline V CDR1 and CDR2: MDHEN, SYDVKM. The V and J ends lost 7 bases and 4 bases respectively, with 19 bases between them. There are 15 residues in the CDR3. CDR3 coding DNA: TGTGCCAGCATTATAGCCCCACAGGGTTCCACTGAAGCTTTCTTT. Translation: CASIIAPQGSTEAFF.

Only a few counts were recorded for this clone. The rearrangement links TRBV14 to TRBJ2-1, with D uncertain. CDR3 size: 13 residues. Trimming removed 3 bases at V and 7 bases at J, with 10 bases between. Germline CDR1 and CDR2: SGHDN and FVKESK. The CDR3, as DNA: TGTGCCAGCAGCCACCGACTCCTGAATGAGCAGTTCTTC. It codes for CASSHRLLNEQFF.

With respect to this clone: The sample carries other DNA sequences with the same CDR3. The rearrangement links TRBV3-1 (or the pseudogene TRBV3-2) to TRBJ1-1, with unresolved D. Germline V CDR1 and CDR2: LGHDT, YNNKEL (reference sequence). The CDR3 runs 13 residues. V was cut by 1 base and J by 1 base, with 4 bases left in between. DNA for the CDR3: TGTGCCAGCAGCCAAGTATCGAACACTGAAGCTTTCTTT. Its protein is CASSQVSNTEAFF.

The chain's CDR3 is CASSQDGTGGQTQYF. In nucleotides, the CDR3 is TGCGCCAGCAGCCAAGATGGCACAGGCGGTCAGACCCAGTACTTC. The V gene is TRBV4-1, the J gene TRBJ2-5; D may be TRBD1 (5 bases). Germline V gene sequence: CDR1 MGHRA, CDR2 YSYEKL. The CDR3 covers 15 residues. Trimming left V 0 bases short and J 6 bases short, with 14 bases between.

The rearrangement links TRBV24-1 to TRBJ2-2, with D tentatively TRBD2 (5 bases). CDR1 is KGHDR and CDR2 is SFDVKD in the germline V gene. V lost 0 bases to trimming and J lost 2 bases, with 6 bases between them. This CDR3 contains 15 residues. The CDR3 sequence: CATSDLRGNTGELFF. For the CDR3, the DNA is TGTGCCACCAGTGATTTGCGGGGAAACACCGGGGAGCTGTTTTTT.

The chain has TRBV6-6 and TRBJ1-5; D remains ambiguous. Looked up from germline, CDR1 is MNHNY and CDR2 is SVGAGI (reference sequence). The CDR3 is made up of 14 amino acids. Trimming shortened V by 6 bases and J by 4 bases, and 13 bases separated the two germline ends. As DNA, the CDR3 is TGTGCCAGCAGCTATCACTCCGGTAATCAGCCCCAGCATTTT. It yields the protein CASSYHSGNQPQHF.

This sequence joins TRBV27 and TRBJ1-1, with 8 bases fitting TRBD1. Germline trimming cut 2 bases from V and 6 bases from J; bases unmatched to any gene: 8. Germline assignment: CDR1 MNHEY and CDR2 SMNVEV (reference sequence). This CDR3 comprises 15 residues. In DNA form, the CDR3 reads TGTGCCAGCAGTTTACATCGGGACAGGCTTGCTGAAGCTTTCTTT. Translated: CASSLHRDRLAEAFF.

J is TRBJ1-4 and V is TRBV11-2, with 9 nucleotides matching TRBD1. The length of the CDR3 is 16 residues. Per germline, CDR1 SGHAT and CDR2 FQNNGV. V was pared by 4 bases and J by 8 bases, with 11 bases of the junction left unmatched. The CDR3 DNA sequence: TGTGCCAGCAGCTCGACATCGGGACAGGGAAAGGAAAAACTGTTTTTT. Amino acids: CASSSTSGQGKEKLFF.

Of note for this clone: This CDR3 is also generated by other DNA sequences in the sample. The genes are TRBV5-1 and TRBJ1-1; D gene uncertain. The CDR3 has 14 residues. Trimming removed 0 bases at V and 4 bases at J, with 10 bases between. Per germline, CDR1 SGHRS and CDR2 YFSETQ. The CDR3 nucleotides are TGCGCCAGCAGCTTGGCCGCCGGAGGCACTGAAGCTTTCTTT. Its protein product is CASSLAAGGTEAFF. The full variable domain, completed using reference TRBV5-1 and TRBJ1-1, is KAGVTQTPRYLIKTRGQQVTLSCSPISGHRSVSWYQQTPGQGLQFLFEYFSETQRNKGNFPGRFSGRQFSNSRSEMNVSTLELGDSALYLCASSLAAGGTEAFFGQGTRLTVV.